The rows below give T cell receptor beta chains drawn from one sample of a study of blood T cell repertoires in COVID-19. The protocol was immunoSEQ multiplex PCR, while the TCRdb copy is restricted to in-frame clones and leaves out a portion. The sample lists some 200,000 clones; 86% were seen once. The sample consisted of peripheral blood. The receptor set was obtained from a woman between 50 and 59 years old with acute or convalescent COVID-19. Each CDR3 is given with its conserved first and last residue.

cdr3_aa	cdr3_length	v_call	j_call
CASSSQGFAGGNTIYF	16	TRBV7-3	TRBJ1-3
CASTPVGVRIQYF	13	TRBV6-6	TRBJ2-4
CASSLGTSGTYNEQFF	16	TRBV7-2	TRBJ2-1
CASSQGLAGGYNEQFF	16	TRBV4-1	TRBJ2-1
CSVGQDYGYTF	11	TRBV29-1	TRBJ1-2
CAVTNGGFDSPLHF	14	TRBV10-3	TRBJ1-6
CASSWSGGTEAFF	13	TRBV5-1	TRBJ1-1
CASSIWAQPQHF	12	TRBV19	TRBJ1-5
CASSLGQGSHGYTF	14	TRBV5-1	TRBJ1-2
CASSLVFQGSASDTQYF	17	TRBV11-2	TRBJ2-3
CASSISTSNLNEQFF	15	TRBV19	TRBJ2-1
CASRTAGANVLTF	13	TRBV30	TRBJ2-6
CASSMQWLAADTQYF	15	TRBV19	TRBJ2-3
CASMQTGNTIYF	12	TRBV6-6	TRBJ1-3
CASGPGLEKDTQYF	14	TRBV12-5	TRBJ2-3
CASSPGLAGGPIPLYNEQFF	20	TRBV18	TRBJ2-1